This is a list of T cell receptor beta chains from one sample in a study of blood T cell repertoires in COVID-19. TCRdb's copy holds only in-frame clones and misses some; the assay was immunoSEQ multiplex PCR. This sample carries nearly 55,000 clones, approximately 84% of them seen once, and the ten largest clones take 15%. The sample was peripheral blood. These receptors were collected from a human donor with active or convalescent COVID-19. The donor label of this sample is uncertain. CDR3s include the opening cysteine and the closing phenylalanine or tryptophan. A D gene is named only where the DNA matches it firmly. Clone size is stated in some rows and not others, as once, few, many or a class when expanded.

J gene: TRBJ2-7; clone size: -; D gene: TRBD2; V gene: TRBV7-2; CDR3 DNA: TGTGCCAGCAGCTCCACTAGCGGAGCCACCTACGAGCAGTACTTC; CDR3 protein: CASSSTSGATYEQYF
J gene: TRBJ2-2; clone size: -; D gene: -; V gene: TRBV11-3; CDR3 DNA: TGTGCCAGCAGCTTAGATAGGGGTCTAAACACCGGGGAGCTGTTTTTT; CDR3 protein: CASSLDRGLNTGELFF
J gene: TRBJ2-5; clone size: -; D gene: -; V gene: TRBV7-2; CDR3 DNA: TGTGCCAGCAGCCCACGGGGTCAGCGGACGCAAGAGACCCAGTACTTC; CDR3 protein: CASSPRGQRTQETQYF
J gene: TRBJ2-3; clone size: -; D gene: TRBD2; V gene: TRBV4-1; CDR3 DNA: TGCGCCAGCAGCCAAGAGTGGGCTGCTAGCGGCCCCACAGATACGCAGTATTTT; CDR3 protein: CASSQEWAASGPTDTQYF
J gene: TRBJ1-1; clone size: few; D gene: -; V gene: TRBV5-6; CDR3 DNA: TGTGCCAGCAGCTTCCTCGGGGGAACGAACACTGAAGCTTTCTTT; CDR3 protein: CASSFLGGTNTEAFF
J gene: TRBJ1-2; clone size: -; D gene: TRBD1; V gene: TRBV4-1; CDR3 DNA: TGCGCCAGCAGCCAAGGGAACAGGGGGCGAGGCGATGGCTACACCTTC; CDR3 protein: CASSQGNRGRGDGYTF
J gene: TRBJ1-1; clone size: -; D gene: TRBD1; V gene: TRBV10-3; CDR3 DNA: TGTGCCATCAGTGAGTCGGGGACAGGGACCTCCGAAGCTTTCTTT; CDR3 protein: CAISESGTGTSEAFF
J gene: TRBJ2-3; clone size: -; D gene: TRBD1; V gene: TRBV5-1; CDR3 DNA: TGCGCCAGCACCTTCCGGGACAGGGCCCGTCCTAGCGCAGATACGCAGTATTTT; CDR3 protein: CASTFRDRARPSADTQYF
J gene: TRBJ2-7; clone size: -; D gene: -; V gene: TRBV30; CDR3 DNA: TGTGCCTGGAGCCCCAGTTACGAGCAGTACTTC; CDR3 protein: CAWSPSYEQYF
J gene: TRBJ2-1; clone size: few; D gene: -; V gene: TRBV5-1; CDR3 DNA: TGCGCCAGCAGCTCCCTCAATGAGCAGTTCTTC; CDR3 protein: CASSSLNEQFF
J gene: TRBJ2-7; clone size: -; D gene: -; V gene: TRBV6-5; CDR3 DNA: TGTGCCAGCAGATCTGGATTCGGAGGCGCCTACGAGCAGTACTTC; CDR3 protein: CASRSGFGGAYEQYF
J gene: TRBJ2-5; clone size: -; D gene: -; V gene: TRBV28; CDR3 DNA: TGTGCCAGTCATAACCAACAGGGCCCGGGAGAGACCCAGTACTTC; CDR3 protein: CASHNQQGPGETQYF
J gene: TRBJ2-7; clone size: -; D gene: -; V gene: TRBV7-3; CDR3 DNA: TGTGCCAGCAGCCCGAACCCCGGGACTCACTACGAGCAGTACTTC; CDR3 protein: CASSPNPGTHYEQYF
J gene: TRBJ1-3; clone size: -; D gene: TRBD1; V gene: TRBV14; CDR3 DNA: TGTGCCAGCAGCCAGAACAGGGGGCCCGCTGGAAACACCATATATTTT; CDR3 protein: CASSQNRGPAGNTIYF
J gene: TRBJ2-2; clone size: -; D gene: -; V gene: TRBV11-2; CDR3 DNA: TGCGCCAGCAGCTTAGGCGTGGGCTACACCGGGGAGCTGTTTTTT; CDR3 protein: CASSLGVGYTGELFF
J gene: TRBJ2-3; clone size: -; D gene: -; V gene: TRBV27; CDR3 DNA: TGTGCCAGCAGTCCTTCGACAGTCTCCACAGATACGCAGTATTTT; CDR3 protein: CASSPSTVSTDTQYF
J gene: TRBJ1-2; clone size: -; D gene: -; V gene: TRBV19; CDR3 DNA: TGTGCCAGTAGTATAACGGGTGCCGGCTATGGCTACACCTTC; CDR3 protein: CASSITGAGYGYTF
J gene: TRBJ2-5; clone size: -; D gene: TRBD1; V gene: TRBV5-1; CDR3 DNA: TGCGCCAGCACACAGGGGGGCGAAGAGACCCAGTACTTC; CDR3 protein: CASTQGGEETQYF
J gene: TRBJ2-7; clone size: few; D gene: -; V gene: TRBV5-1; CDR3 DNA: TGCGCCAGCAGCTTGTATCAGGATGGCCGGAACGAGCAGTACTTC; CDR3 protein: CASSLYQDGRNEQYF
J gene: TRBJ2-7; clone size: -; D gene: -; V gene: TRBV7-9; CDR3 DNA: TGTGCCAGCAGCTCTACCCCAGCGTCCCGGGGGGAGCAGTACTTC; CDR3 protein: CASSSTPASRGEQYF
J gene: TRBJ2-3; clone size: -; D gene: -; V gene: TRBV7-9; CDR3 DNA: TGTGCCAGCAGCTTACAGGGGAGCACAGATACGCAGTATTTT; CDR3 protein: CASSLQGSTDTQYF
J gene: TRBJ2-5; clone size: -; D gene: -; V gene: TRBV21-1; CDR3 DNA: TGTGCCAGCAGCAAACGCCTAGCGGGAGCCGAAGAGACCCAGTACTTC; CDR3 protein: CASSKRLAGAEETQYF
J gene: TRBJ1-5; clone size: -; D gene: -; V gene: TRBV21-1; CDR3 DNA: TGTGCCAGCAGCAACCGTACAGGGGACAAAAATCAGCCCCAGCATTTT; CDR3 protein: CASSNRTGDKNQPQHF
J gene: TRBJ2-5; clone size: -; D gene: TRBD1; V gene: TRBV11-2; CDR3 DNA: TGTGCCAGCAGCTTACTGGGGACAGGCCAAGAGACCCAGTACTTC; CDR3 protein: CASSLLGTGQETQYF
J gene: TRBJ2-1; clone size: -; D gene: -; V gene: TRBV4-3; CDR3 DNA: TGCGCCAGCAGCCAAGATTGGGCAGTGGTAGGTCAGTGGTCTAATGTAAAAGAGCAGTTCTTC; CDR3 protein: CASSQDWAVVGQWSNVKEQFF
J gene: TRBJ1-1; clone size: -; D gene: -; V gene: TRBV5-1; CDR3 DNA: TGCGCCAGCAGCTTCTCGGGGAACACTGAAGCTTTCTTT; CDR3 protein: CASSFSGNTEAFF
J gene: TRBJ2-3; clone size: -; D gene: -; V gene: TRBV3-1/TRBV3-2; CDR3 DNA: TGTGCCAGCAGCCAAGCTGGCAGGAGGGGAGATACGCAGTATTTT; CDR3 protein: CASSQAGRRGDTQYF
J gene: TRBJ1-1; clone size: -; D gene: TRBD1; V gene: TRBV3-1/TRBV3-2; CDR3 DNA: TGTGCCAGCAGATCCCGGGACAGGAACACTGAAGCTTTCTTT; CDR3 protein: CASRSRDRNTEAFF
J gene: TRBJ1-2; clone size: -; D gene: -; V gene: TRBV9; CDR3 DNA: TGTGCCAGCAGCGTATCAGGCGGGGGCTACACCTTC; CDR3 protein: CASSVSGGGYTF